This T cell receptor beta chain was identified in a study of metastatic and nonmetastatic thyroid tumors (TCRdb year 2020). Looking at the study overall: The researchers compared repertoires between peripheral blood samples and tumor or nodule tissue samples from patients with malignant or benign thyroid disease.

To prepare the library, PCR was applied. The sequencing machine was an Illumina HiSeq 4000. High-throughput sequencing was used to profile the TCR beta-chain CDR3 region of every patient. From the authors' description of their analysis: Drawing on CDR3 differences between clinicopathological groups, the researchers built a classifier meant to tell apart patients with distant-metastatic papillary thyroid cancer. Repertoire diversity was assessed with the Shannon index, and tumor-blood repertoire similarity with the Morisita-Horn index. Clones were called with MiXCR by TCRdb after fastp trimmed the public reads at Q25, and only in-frame beta chains were retained. TCRdb, rather than the study authors, made the V and J calls. This sample holds tens of thousands of clones; 15% were observed only once. The top ten hold 2.5% to 3.5% of the sample. CDR1 SNHLY and CDR2 FYNNEI were looked up in the germline V gene. CDR3 length: 14 amino acids, cysteine to phenylalanine. Here the CDR3 DNA is all that survives: 42 bases in frame from base 1. Germline trimming: 6 bases from V, 9 bases from J; junction bases outside gene matches: 11.

None of the patients had been given any treatment before thyroid surgery. Using T-cell receptor beta sequencing, the study looked back at clinical samples from patients collected from the early 2010s to the late 2010s. This clone was observed a handful of times. Its antigen remains unidentified. Base qualities are not at hand, and no much larger clone is one base apart. Overall study results and their limits: TCR beta diversity was reported as significantly higher in malignant tumors than in benign nodules, in both blood and tumor samples.

This sequence uses TRBV2 and TRBJ1-2, with 9 middle bases fitting TRBD1. This TCR was recovered from a female donor with papillary thyroid cancer or a benign thyroid nodule (not recorded which). Some clones in this sample may be carry-over from other donors' samples. Specimen: blood. The CDR3 reads CASSDSTGGYSYTF. The nucleotide sequence is given as TGTGCCAGCAGCGACTCGACAGGGGGATATAGCTACACCTTC.